Sequencing of this T cell receptor beta chain was carried out in a study of neurological immune-mediated disorders. Findings and limits, study-wide: HTLV-1-associated myelopathy showed the most TCR clonal expansion; multiple sclerosis the least, below healthy controls.

V lost 0 bases, J lost 6 bases, and 15 bases lay in between. The CDR3 has 15 residues. Germline assignment: CDR1 SGHRS and CDR2 YFSETQ. At least ten counts were recorded for this clonotype. Antigen specificity is unknown. The cDNA was generated through 5'RACE incorporating 10-nucleotide random UMIs. TCRdb re-called the 5' RACE reads through MiXCR, storing one row per CDR3 protein. Here the sample spans roughly 80,000 distinct CDR3 sequences, over 15% being singletons. This receptor was obtained from a woman between 35 and 50 years old in good health. The chain employs TRBV5-1 and TRBJ1-2; D is unresolved. The sequenced sample consisted of PBMCs. In DNA form, the CDR3 reads TGCGCCAGCAGCTTGGGGAGCGACGGGCTAGATGGCTACACCTTC. Encoded protein: CASSLGSDGLDGYTF.